The TCR beta chain described here comes from a study of identical twins. This CDR3 region has 14 residues. From germline, CDR1 is SGHRS and CDR2 YFSETQ. Trimming cost V 4 bases and J 4 bases; bases outside gene matches: 5. Through template switching, a universal primer site was introduced, and the cDNA contained unique molecular identifiers. TCRdb independently ran MiXCR on the 5' RACE reads; one entry per CDR3 protein. Of 420,000 or so distinct CDR3 sequences detected, around a sixth appear once; the ten largest clones hold roughly an eighth. Overall study results and limits: The presence of invariant MAIT and iNKT cells could partly confound analyses of zero-insertion sequences. Beta out-of-frame sequences displayed a weaker excess of sharing between twins.

As regards this clonotype: Its antigen remains unknown.

The V call is TRBV5-1, the J call TRBJ1-2; 9 nucleotides align to TRBD1. Specimen: naive T cells sorted from blood. The TCR was taken from a man between 45 and 60 years old in good health. The CDR3 loop is CASSPRTGVYGYTF. The CDR3 DNA reads as TGCGCCAGCAGCCCCAGGACAGGGGTCTATGGCTACACCTTC.